This T cell receptor (beta chain) was documented in a study of T cell changes during pregnancy in multiple sclerosis. The assay was immunoSEQ multiplex PCR, and TCRdb's table has in-frame clones only and misses some. The top ten hold about 0.6% of the sample, which has tens of thousands of clones, roughly 90% seen once. V was shortened by 5 bases and J by 5 bases, with 6 bases between the two germline ends. This CDR3 comprises 12 residues. The germline gives CDR1 SGHTA, CDR2 FQGTGA. This specimen was CD4+ T cells from peripheral blood mononuclear cells, taken after pregnancy. The clonotype was recovered from a female donor with multiple sclerosis, enrolled in a pregnancy study. The chain links TRBV7-3 to TRBJ2-2; D is uncertain. The chain's CDR3 is CASSPRTGELFF. CDR3 nucleotide sequence: TGTGCCAGCAGCCCACGGACCGGGGAGCTGTTTTTT. The variable domain in full, completed from reference TRBV7-3 and TRBJ2-2, reads GAGVSQTPSNKVTEKGKYVELRCDPISGHTALYWYRQSLGQGPEFLIYFQGTGAADDSGLPNDRFFAVRPEGSVSTLKIQRTERGDSAVYLCASSPRTGELFFGEGSRLTVL.